This T cell receptor (beta chain) comes out of a study of blood T cell repertoires in COVID-19. Study summary: Samples taken during acute and convalescent COVID-19 were collected in the United States, Italy and Spain. PBMCs, B-cell-depleted T cells, or T cells were the source of the cDNA or gDNA that made up the material.

Recruited during active infection, patients (from Seattle) were subsequently followed longitudinally. This CDR3 is built from 16 residues. The germline V gene has CDR1 SGHTA and CDR2 FQGTGA. The J segment lost 9 bases and the V segment lost 5 bases, leaving 15 bases of the junction unmatched. This clone was observed a few times. Source study methods: Reference gene primer amplification gave nucleated cell count estimates. Repertoires were generated with immunoSEQ multiplex PCR, while TCRdb's copy carries only in-frame clones and drops some. V and J calls plus clone size are reproduced from that table; the DNA served to infer D and trimming. The table shows roughly 180,000 clones, with more than 65% occurring only once.

The clonotype was recovered from a woman in her sixties with COVID-19, enrolled during active disease. The sample taken for sequencing was peripheral blood. J is TRBJ2-1 and V is TRBV7-3; 8 bases align to TRBD2. CDR3 residues: CASSLWGSGKVGEQFF. In DNA, the CDR3 is TGTGCCAGCAGCCTTTGGGGTAGCGGGAAGGTTGGTGAGCAGTTCTTC. Supplemented by reference TRBV7-3 and TRBJ2-1, the full variable domain reads GAGVSQTPSNKVTEKGKYVELRCDPISGHTALYWYRQSLGQGPEFLIYFQGTGAADDSGLPNDRFFAVRPEGSVSTLKIQRTERGDSAVYLCASSLWGSGKVGEQFFGPGTRLTVL.